One sample yielded the 10 T cell receptor beta chains listed below, sequenced in a study of shared clonotypes between healthy human individuals. TCRdb's table, derived via immunoSEQ multiplex PCR, lists solely in-frame clones and lacks some. This sample has around 1.9 million clones, with 85% to 95% found just once. CD8 cells classed as naive were CD45RO-negative and positively selected for CCR7, excluding terminally differentiated effector memory CD45RA+ cells. The sample consisted of naive CD8+ T cells from PBMCs. The receptors shown here come from a man between 18 and 35 years old in good health. Some clones in this sample may be carry-over from other donors' samples.

This chain joins TRBV28 and TRBJ1-2; TRBD1 aligns across 7 bases. The CDR3 extends over 13 amino acids. J lost 10 bases, V lost 6 bases, and 11 bases had no gene match. Germline V gives CDR1 MDHEN, CDR2 SYDVKM. CDR3 bases: TGTGCCAGCAGACCGTCCGGGACAGCGGACTACACCTTC. Its protein product is CASRPSGTADYTF.

The V and J genes are TRBV27 and TRBJ2-7; D is ambiguous. The germline gives CDR1 MNHEY, CDR2 SMNVEV (reference sequence). Deletions cut 4 bases from V and 3 bases from J, with 16 bases between. This CDR3 has 15 residues. In DNA form, the CDR3 reads TGTGCCAGCAGTTGGGCGGCCCCTTTTTTCTACGAGCAGTACTTC. Translated: CASSWAAPFFYEQYF.

Only one count was recorded for this clone. Other DNA sequences from this sample encode an identical CDR3 as well. The J gene is TRBJ2-2, the V gene TRBV9, with a possible D match to TRBD1 (5 bases). The CDR3 runs to 13 residues. The V gene lost 0 bases and the J gene lost 6 bases, with 6 bases spanning the gap. Germline V gives CDR1 SGDLS, CDR2 YYNGEE. As DNA, the CDR3 is TGTGCCAGCAGCGTAGCAGGGCCCGGGGAGCTGTTTTTT. This translates into CASSVAGPGELFF.

The chain has TRBV5-1 and TRBJ1-4; D is uncertain. V lost 3 bases, J lost 5 bases, and 5 bases lay in between. The CDR3 totals 12 residues. CDR1 is SGHRS and CDR2 is YFSETQ in the germline V gene. CDR3 nucleotide sequence: TGCGCCAGCAGCTCTCAGAATGAAAAACTGTTTTTT. Amino acid sequence: CASSSQNEKLFF.

The chain is built from TRBV28 and TRBJ2-3, with 9 bases aligning to TRBD2. V gave up 6 bases and J gave up 3 bases; unmatched junction bases: 4. The CDR3 consists of 14 residues. Germline V CDR1 and CDR2: MDHEN, SYDVKM. DNA of the CDR3: TGTGCCAGCAGGGCGGGAGGGGAGACAGATACGCAGTATTTT. This codes for CASRAGGETDTQYF.

About this clone itself: Other DNA variants within this sample encode the same CDR3. The V and J genes are TRBV28 and TRBJ2-1; D is uncertain. Trimming removed 5 bases at V and 2 bases at J, with 10 bases between. The CDR3 is 14 amino acids. Germline loops: CDR1 MDHEN, CDR2 SYDVKM. Here the CDR3 reads CASSPLRTYNEQFF. The CDR3, as DNA: TGTGCCAGCAGTCCCCTACGGACCTACAATGAGCAGTTCTTC.

This chain links TRBV9 with TRBJ1-2; 7 nucleotides line up with TRBD1. Trimming cost V 3 bases and J 2 bases; bases outside gene matches: 7. In germline, CDR1 is SGDLS, CDR2 YYNGEE. The CDR3 has 15 amino acids. CDR3 loop: CASSASPGQNYGYTF. The DNA for the CDR3 is TGTGCCAGCAGCGCCTCGCCGGGACAGAACTATGGCTACACCTTC.

The genes are TRBV19 and TRBJ2-2; 8 bases fit TRBD2. The CDR3 has 17 residues. Germline values: CDR1 LNHDA, CDR2 SQIVND (reference sequence). J was trimmed by 2 bases and V by 4 bases; bases with no gene match: 9. This CDR3 is CASSTPGGRTNTGELFF. CDR3 in DNA: TGTGCCAGTAGTACCCCGGGGGGGCGGACTAACACCGGGGAGCTGTTTTTT. The variable domain in full, completed from reference TRBV19 and TRBJ2-2, reads DGGITQSPKYLFRKEGQNVTLSCEQNLNHDAMYWYRQDPGQGLRLIYYSQIVNDFQKGDIAEGYSVSREKKESFPLTVTSAQKNPTAFYLCASSTPGGRTNTGELFFGEGSRLTVL.

As concerns this clone: A much larger clone lies one base from this, so it may be a read error. This sequence joins TRBV25-1 and TRBJ1-1; D is unresolved. V shed 6 bases and J shed 3 bases, with 8 bases lying between them. This CDR3 spans 12 amino acids. Per germline, CDR1 MGHDK and CDR2 SYGVNS. The CDR3 reads CASSFGDTEAFF. In DNA form, the CDR3 reads TGTGCCAGCAGCTTTGGGGACACTGAAGCTTTCTTT. Together with reference TRBV25-1 and TRBJ1-1, the CDR3 gives the full variable domain: EADIYQTPRYLVIGTGKKITLECSQTMGHDKMYWYQQDPGMELHLIHYSYGVNSTEKGDLSSESTVSRIRTEHFPLTLESARPSHTSQYLCASSFGDTEAFFGQGTRLTVV.

The CDR3, as DNA: TGTGCCAGCAGCTTCCGGGACGGTTTCTACAATGAGCAGTTCTTC. As protein: CASSFRDGFYNEQFF. The chain employs TRBV28 and TRBJ2-1; D tentatively fits TRBD1 or TRBD2 (5 bases each). The CDR3 has 15 amino acids. Germline CDR1 MDHEN, CDR2 SYDVKM. V lost 6 bases, J lost 3 bases, and 15 bases lay in between.